A single sample is the source of the 22 T cell receptor beta chains below, sequenced in a study of cytomegalovirus exposure and HLA in healthy donors (dated by TCRdb to about 2017). The library was made by the immunoSEQ multiplex PCR assay. For the multiplex PCR, a mixture combining 60 forward primers for TCR Vbeta segments and 13 reverse primers for TCR Jbeta segments was used. The table was pulled from immuneACCESS by TCRdb, which kept in-frame rearrangements only. Such tables lose some clones; where checked, under half of the loss comes from unresolved V genes, and the rest has no known cause. This sample holds hundreds of thousands of clones; 70% to 85% were observed only once. Roughly 0.58% of the sample is in the top ten clones. The sample taken for sequencing was PBMCs. The receptors derive from a woman in her thirties or forties in good health and CMV-seronegative.

The chain is built from TRBV7-6 and TRBJ1-1; TRBD1 is a possible D gene (6 bases). Germline CDR1 reads SGHVS; CDR2 reads FNYEAQ. The CDR3 loop spans 13 amino acids. With 3 bases removed from V and 1 base from J, the gap between germline ends came to 6 bases. The CDR3 spells CASSLTGNTEAFF. The CDR3 DNA reads as TGTGCCAGCAGCTTGACAGGGAACACTGAAGCTTTCTTT.

The rearrangement uses TRBV7-9 and TRBJ1-1; TRBD1 matches at 9 bases. The ends lost 5 bases at V and 5 bases at J; junction bases unmatched: 6. The CDR3 totals 14 residues. The germline CDR1 and CDR2 sequences are SEHNR and FQNEAQ (reference sequence). This CDR3 is CASSPPTGGTEAFF. CDR3 coding DNA: TGTGCCAGCAGCCCTCCGACAGGGGGGACTGAAGCTTTCTTT.

This clone was picked up a small number of times. The chain couples TRBV11-2 to TRBJ1-6; D not resolved. Per germline, CDR1 SGHAT and CDR2 FQNNGV. Trimming left V 1 base short and J 7 bases short, with 8 bases between. The CDR3 extends over 14 amino acids. The DNA of the CDR3 is TGTGCCAGCAGCTTAGCCGGGTACAATTCACCCCTCCACTTT. This gives the protein CASSLAGYNSPLHF.

This clone was detected once. This chain joins TRBV9 and TRBJ1-3; 7 bases are shared with TRBD1. CDR1 is SGDLS and CDR2 is YYNGEE in the germline V gene. With 7 bases clipped from V and 0 bases from J, the junction kept 7 bases outside the gene matches. The CDR3 spans 15 residues. The CDR3 sequence is CASSGGDSSGNTIYF. The CDR3 coding sequence is TGTGCCAGCTCCGGGGGGGACAGCTCTGGAAACACCATATATTTT.

This chain links TRBV7-8 with TRBJ2-7; 8 positions match TRBD1. CDR1 is SGHVS, CDR2 FQNEAQ, per germline. CDR3 length: 14 residues. The junction had 5 bases not matched to a gene; V was cut back by 7 bases and J by 0 bases. CDR3 bases: TGTGCCAGCATCCAGGACAGGGACTCCTACGAGCAGTACTTC. Amino acids: CASIQDRDSYEQYF.

This sequence joins TRBV7-8 and TRBJ1-2; D gene ambiguous. The germline V gene has CDR1 SGHVS and CDR2 FQNEAQ. V lost 1 base and J 8 bases, leaving 11 bases between the germline ends. CDR3 length: 13 amino acids. The CDR3 region is CASSLGPSGGYTF. The DNA for the CDR3 is TGTGCCAGCAGCTTAGGTCCATCGGGAGGCTACACCTTC. The entire variable domain, with the rest obtained from reference TRBV7-8 and TRBJ1-2, is as follows: GAGVSQSPRYKVAKRGQDVALRCDPISGHVSLFWYQQALGQGPEFLTYFQNEAQLDKSGLPSDRFFAERPEGSVSTLKIQRTQQEDSAVYLCASSLGPSGGYTFGSGTRLTVV.

This clone was observed a few times. The chain links TRBV30 to TRBJ2-4, with D possibly matching TRBD2 (5 bases). Trimming shortened V by 1 base and J by 6 bases, and 13 bases separated the two germline ends. The CDR3 covers 14 residues. Germline CDR1 and CDR2: GTSNPN and SVGIG (reference sequence). DNA of the CDR3: TGTGCCTGGAGTGAAGGCATGGGAGTAAACATTCAGTACTTC. It specifies CAWSEGMGVNIQYF.

The rearrangement joins TRBV27 to TRBJ1-2; D is uncertain. V lost 4 bases to trimming and J lost 2 bases, with 8 bases between them. This CDR3 has 13 amino acids. CDR1 is MNHEY, CDR2 SMNVEV, per germline (reference sequence). The CDR3: CASSSHKNYGYTF. For the CDR3, the DNA is TGTGCCAGCAGTTCGCACAAAAACTATGGCTACACCTTC.

This clone was seen only a few times. The chain joins TRBV7-6 to TRBJ2-5; D ambiguous. The CDR3 has 15 residues. Between the trimmed V and J ends, which lost 0 bases and 4 bases, there was a span of 12 bases. CDR1 and CDR2 (germline): SGHVS, FNYEAQ. CDR3 nucleotide sequence: TGTGCCAGCAGCTTAGCACGATCAACCAGAGAGACCCAGTACTTC. Amino acid sequence: CASSLARSTRETQYF.

V gene TRBV5-4 combines with J gene TRBJ2-3, with 9 bases aligning to TRBD2. Trimming cost V 2 bases and J 3 bases; bases outside gene matches: 13. From germline, CDR1 is SGHNT and CDR2 YYREEE (reference sequence). CDR3 length equals 18 residues. The CDR3 DNA reads TGTGCCAGCAGCTTAAGGCAGCTAGCGGGGCAAATAACAGATACGCAGTATTTT. Translating gives CASSLRQLAGQITDTQYF. The full variable domain, rest sourced from reference TRBV5-4 and TRBJ2-3, is ETGVTQSPTHLIKTRGQQVTLRCSSQSGHNTVSWYQQALGQGPQFIFQYYREEENGRGNFPPRFSGLQFPNYSSELNVNALELDDSALYLCASSLRQLAGQITDTQYFGPGTRLTVL.

This clone was counted between two and nine times. This chain links TRBV5-8 with TRBJ2-1, with TRBD2 identical over 14 bases. Germline V CDR1 and CDR2: SGHTS, YDEGEE. CDR3 length: 15 amino acids. V lost 5 bases to trimming and J lost 6 bases; unmatched junction nucleotides: 4. As DNA, the CDR3 is TGTGCCAGCAGGACTAGCGGGGGGGACCCCAATGAGCAGTTCTTC. This codes for CASRTSGGDPNEQFF.

The chain uses TRBV30 and TRBJ1-5; TRBD1 might be the D (5 bases). Trimming took off 5 bases at V and 0 bases at J, with 14 bases between the two ends. The CDR3 totals 15 residues. CDR1 GTSNPN and CDR2 SVGIG come from the germline V gene (reference sequence). The CDR3 here is CAWGRRGYSNQPQHF. For the CDR3, the DNA is TGTGCCTGGGGTCGGCGGGGCTATAGCAATCAGCCCCAGCATTTT.

Turning to this clone: Other DNA sequences in the same sample also yield this CDR3. The V and J genes are TRBV19 and TRBJ1-2, with unresolved D. V shed 3 bases and J shed 0 bases, with 5 bases lying between them. The CDR3 sequence is 13 residues long. Germline V gives CDR1 LNHDA, CDR2 SQIVND (reference sequence). Here the CDR3 reads CASSISANYGYTF. The DNA of the CDR3 is TGTGCCAGTAGTATTTCGGCTAACTATGGCTACACCTTC.

The chain joins TRBV7-3 to TRBJ1-1; the match to TRBD1 covers 8 bases. The V and J ends lost 5 bases and 4 bases, in that order; junction bases with no gene match: 3. CDR1 and CDR2 from the germline V gene are SGHTA and FQGTGA. This CDR3 has 13 amino acids. In DNA form, the CDR3 reads TGTGCCAGCAGCCCGGACAGGGCCACTGAAGCTTTCTTT. The encoded protein is CASSPDRATEAFF.

The rearrangement links TRBV30 to TRBJ2-4, with 7 nucleotides matching TRBD1. After removal of 4 bases from V and 4 bases from J, the junction contained 1 base not matched to a gene. The CDR3 has 12 residues. Germline-derived CDR1 and CDR2 are GTSNPN and SVGIG (reference sequence). The CDR3 loop is CAWKQGKNIQYF. In DNA form, the CDR3 reads TGTGCCTGGAAACAGGGGAAAAACATTCAGTACTTC.

The gene calls are TRBV5-5 and TRBJ1-2, with D possibly matching TRBD1 (5 bases). Germline V gives CDR1 SGHKS, CDR2 YYEKEE (reference sequence). The CDR3 sequence is 14 residues long. Trimming stripped 5 bases from V and 4 bases from J, with 15 bases between. This chain's CDR3 is CASSIEVGGYGYTF. The CDR3 DNA follows: TGTGCCAGCAGTATCGAGGTCGGGGGCTATGGCTACACCTTC.

This rearrangement joins TRBV5-1 to TRBJ1-5; no reliable D call. The germline V and J ends were trimmed by 0 bases and 3 bases, with 31 bases remaining between them. CDR1 and CDR2 (germline): SGHRS, YFSETQ. The CDR3 spans 22 residues. The CDR3 is CASSLAEYNLVGGSPYNQPQHF. CDR3 coding DNA: TGCGCCAGCAGCTTGGCCGAGTATAACTTGGTGGGAGGTAGCCCTTACAATCAGCCCCAGCATTTT. Together with reference TRBV5-1 and TRBJ1-5, the CDR3 gives the full variable domain: KAGVTQTPRYLIKTRGQQVTLSCSPISGHRSVSWYQQTPGQGLQFLFEYFSETQRNKGNFPGRFSGRQFSNSRSEMNVSTLELGDSALYLCASSLAEYNLVGGSPYNQPQHFGDGTRLSIL.

About this clone itself: Additional DNA sequences in this sample encode the identical CDR3. The J gene is TRBJ2-3, the V gene TRBV6-5; D may be TRBD1 (6 bases). V lost 0 bases and J lost 4, with 8 bases in between. Per the germline V gene, CDR1 is MNHEY and CDR2 is SVGAGI. The CDR3 totals 14 residues. In nucleotides, the CDR3 is TGTGCCAGCAGTTACTCCAGGGGAGCAGATACGCAGTATTTT. Its protein product is CASSYSRGADTQYF.

V and J are TRBV28 and TRBJ1-5, with a tentative D call TRBD1 (6 bases). The ends were cut back, 5 bases at V and 4 bases at J, with 15 bases in the middle. Germline V lookup: CDR1 MDHEN, CDR2 SYDVKM. The CDR3 extends over 15 amino acids. CDR3 nucleotide sequence: TGTGCCAGCAGTACAATAACAGGGTCGAATCAGCCCCAGCATTTT. It codes for CASSTITGSNQPQHF. Drawing the rest from reference TRBV28 and TRBJ1-5, the complete variable domain is DVKVTQSSRYLVKRTGEKVFLECVQDMDHENMFWYRQDPGLGLRLIYFSYDVKMKEKGDIPEGYSVSREKKERFSLILESASTNQTSMYLCASSTITGSNQPQHFGDGTRLSIL.

The chain is built from TRBV2 and TRBJ1-5; 9 bases fit TRBD1. The CDR3 is made up of 15 amino acids. Germline loops: CDR1 SNHLY, CDR2 FYNNEI. With V trimmed by 4 bases and J by 9 bases, 10 bases remained unmatched. The DNA for the CDR3 is TGTGCCAGCAGTGGGGACAGGGCCCGATCGGGGCCCCAGCATTTT. Its protein product is CASSGDRARSGPQHF.

The rearrangement links TRBV10-1 to TRBJ1-6; 9 bases map to TRBD1. V was pared by 4 bases and J by 1 base, with 8 bases of the junction left unmatched. Germline assignment: CDR1 WNHNN and CDR2 SYGVQD (reference sequence). The CDR3 length is 18 residues. CDR3 in DNA: TGCGCCAGCAGTGGAGGTTGGGACAGGGTATCCTATAATTCACCCCTCCACTTT. Amino acids: CASSGGWDRVSYNSPLHF.

The rearrangement joins TRBV5-6 to TRBJ1-5; no clear D gene. Per germline, CDR1 SGHDT and CDR2 YYEEEE. V gave up 2 bases and J gave up 2 bases, with 8 bases separating them. The CDR3 extends over 14 amino acids. CDR3 coding DNA: TGTGCCAGCAGCTTAGCGGCTGGCAATCAGCCCCAGCATTTT. Amino acid sequence: CASSLAAGNQPQHF.